The clone carrying this T cell receptor beta chain was seen a handful of times. Researchers ran the PCR with 60 Vbeta and 13 Jbeta primers. Sequencing was performed with immunoSEQ multiplex PCR; in TCRdb, only in-frame clones are kept and a portion is missing. The sample yields about 150,000 clones, 55% to 80% seen once. These data come from a study of cytomegalovirus exposure and HLA in healthy donors. With V trimmed by 7 bases and J by 3 bases, 2 bases remained unmatched. Germline V gene sequence: CDR1 SGHDT, CDR2 YYEEEE. The CDR3 is 13 residues long. V gene TRBV5-6 combines with J gene TRBJ1-1; 11 bases map to TRBD1. Source material: PBMCs. The TCR comes from a woman aged 40 to 55 in good health and CMV-seronegative. CDR3 in DNA: TGTGCCAGCCGGACAGGGGGCCACACTGAAGCTTTCTTT. It specifies CASRTGGHTEAFF.